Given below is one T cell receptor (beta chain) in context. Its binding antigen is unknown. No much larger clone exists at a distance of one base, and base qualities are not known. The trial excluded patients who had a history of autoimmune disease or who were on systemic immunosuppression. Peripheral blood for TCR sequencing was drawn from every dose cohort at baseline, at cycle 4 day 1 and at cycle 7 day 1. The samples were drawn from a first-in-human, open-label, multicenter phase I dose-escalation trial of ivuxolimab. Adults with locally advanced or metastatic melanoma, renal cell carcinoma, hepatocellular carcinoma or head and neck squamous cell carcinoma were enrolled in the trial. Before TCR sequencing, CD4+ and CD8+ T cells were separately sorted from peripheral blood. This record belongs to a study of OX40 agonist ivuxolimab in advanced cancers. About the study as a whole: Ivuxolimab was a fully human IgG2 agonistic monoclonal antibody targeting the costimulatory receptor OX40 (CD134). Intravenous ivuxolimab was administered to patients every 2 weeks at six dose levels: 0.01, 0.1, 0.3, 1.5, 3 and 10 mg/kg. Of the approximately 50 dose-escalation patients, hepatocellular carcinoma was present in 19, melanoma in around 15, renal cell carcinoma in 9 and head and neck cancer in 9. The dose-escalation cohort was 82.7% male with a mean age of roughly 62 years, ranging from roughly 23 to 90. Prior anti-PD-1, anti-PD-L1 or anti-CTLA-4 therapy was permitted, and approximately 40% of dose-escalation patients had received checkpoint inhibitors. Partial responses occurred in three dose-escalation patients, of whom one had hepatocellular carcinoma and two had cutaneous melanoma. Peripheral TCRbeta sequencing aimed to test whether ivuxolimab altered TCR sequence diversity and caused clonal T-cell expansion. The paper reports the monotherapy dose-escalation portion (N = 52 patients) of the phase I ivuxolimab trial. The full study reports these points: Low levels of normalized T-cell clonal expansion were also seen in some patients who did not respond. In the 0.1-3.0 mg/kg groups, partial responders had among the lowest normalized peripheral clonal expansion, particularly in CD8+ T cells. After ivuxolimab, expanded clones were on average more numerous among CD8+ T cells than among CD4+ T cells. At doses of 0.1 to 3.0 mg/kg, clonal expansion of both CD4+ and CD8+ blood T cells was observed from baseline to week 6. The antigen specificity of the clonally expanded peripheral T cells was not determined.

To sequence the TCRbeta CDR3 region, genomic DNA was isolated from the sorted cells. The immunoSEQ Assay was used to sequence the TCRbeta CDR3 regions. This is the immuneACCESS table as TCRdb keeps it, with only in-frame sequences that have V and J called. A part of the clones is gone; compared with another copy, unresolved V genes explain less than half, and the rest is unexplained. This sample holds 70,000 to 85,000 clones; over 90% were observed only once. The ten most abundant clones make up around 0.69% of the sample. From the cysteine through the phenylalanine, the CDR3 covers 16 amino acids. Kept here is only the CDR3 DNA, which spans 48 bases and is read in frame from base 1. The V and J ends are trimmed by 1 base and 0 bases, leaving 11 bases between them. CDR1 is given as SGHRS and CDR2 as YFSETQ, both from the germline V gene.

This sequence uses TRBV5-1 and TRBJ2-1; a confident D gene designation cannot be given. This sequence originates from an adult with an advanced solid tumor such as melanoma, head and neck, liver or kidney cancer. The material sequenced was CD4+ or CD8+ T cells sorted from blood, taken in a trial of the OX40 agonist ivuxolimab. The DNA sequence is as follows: TGCGCCAGCAGCTTGAGAAGCCCAAGCTCCTACAATGAGCAGTTCTTC. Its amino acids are CASSLRSPSSYNEQFF. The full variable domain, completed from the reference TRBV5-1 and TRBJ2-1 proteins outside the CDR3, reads KAGVTQTPRYLIKTRGQQVTLSCSPISGHRSVSWYQQTPGQGLQFLFEYFSETQRNKGNFPGRFSGRQFSNSRSEMNVSTLELGDSALYLCASSLRSPSSYNEQFFGPGTRLTVL.